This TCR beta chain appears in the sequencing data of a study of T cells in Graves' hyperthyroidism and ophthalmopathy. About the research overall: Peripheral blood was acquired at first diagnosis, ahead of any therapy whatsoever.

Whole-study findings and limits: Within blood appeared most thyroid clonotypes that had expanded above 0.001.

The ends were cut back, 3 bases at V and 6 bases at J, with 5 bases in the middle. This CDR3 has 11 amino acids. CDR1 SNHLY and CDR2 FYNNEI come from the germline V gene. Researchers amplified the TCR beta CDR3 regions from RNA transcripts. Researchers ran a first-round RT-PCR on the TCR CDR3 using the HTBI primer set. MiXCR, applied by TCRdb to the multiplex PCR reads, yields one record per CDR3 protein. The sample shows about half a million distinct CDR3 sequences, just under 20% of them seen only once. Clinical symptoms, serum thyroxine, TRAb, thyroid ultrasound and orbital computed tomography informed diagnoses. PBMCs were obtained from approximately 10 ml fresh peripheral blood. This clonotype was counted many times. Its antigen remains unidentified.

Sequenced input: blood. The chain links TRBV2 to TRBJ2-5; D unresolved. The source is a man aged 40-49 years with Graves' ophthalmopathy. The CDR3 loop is CASSESQTQYF. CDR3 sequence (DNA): TGTGCCAGCAGTGAGAGCCAGACCCAGTACTTC.